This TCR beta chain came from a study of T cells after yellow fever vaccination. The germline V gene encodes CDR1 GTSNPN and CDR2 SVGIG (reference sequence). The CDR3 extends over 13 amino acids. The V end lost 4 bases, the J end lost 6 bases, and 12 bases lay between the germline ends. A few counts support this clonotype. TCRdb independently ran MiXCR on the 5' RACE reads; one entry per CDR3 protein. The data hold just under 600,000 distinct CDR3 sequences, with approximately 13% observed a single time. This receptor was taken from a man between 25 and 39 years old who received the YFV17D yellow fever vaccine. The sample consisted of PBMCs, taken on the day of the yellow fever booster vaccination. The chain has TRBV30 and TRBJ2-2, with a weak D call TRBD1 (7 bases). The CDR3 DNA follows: TGTGCCTGGACGGAGGGGGCTGCCGGGGAGCTGTTTTTT. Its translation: CAWTEGAAGELFF.